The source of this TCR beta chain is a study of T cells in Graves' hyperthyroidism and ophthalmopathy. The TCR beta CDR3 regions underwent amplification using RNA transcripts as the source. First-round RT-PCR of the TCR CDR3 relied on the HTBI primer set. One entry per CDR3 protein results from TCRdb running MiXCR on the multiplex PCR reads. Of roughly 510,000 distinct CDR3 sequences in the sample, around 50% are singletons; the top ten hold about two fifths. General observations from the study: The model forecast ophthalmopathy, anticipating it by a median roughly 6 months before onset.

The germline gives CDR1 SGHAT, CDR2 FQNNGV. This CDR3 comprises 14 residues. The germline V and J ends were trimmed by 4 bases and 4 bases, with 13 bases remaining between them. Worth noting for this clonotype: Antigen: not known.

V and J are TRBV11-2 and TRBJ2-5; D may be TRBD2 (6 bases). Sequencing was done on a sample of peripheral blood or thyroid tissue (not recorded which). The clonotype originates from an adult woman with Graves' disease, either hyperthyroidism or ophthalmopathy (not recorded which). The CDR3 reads CASSSPGDRETQYF. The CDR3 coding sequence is TGTGCCAGCAGCTCTCCGGGGGATCGAGAGACCCAGTACTTC.